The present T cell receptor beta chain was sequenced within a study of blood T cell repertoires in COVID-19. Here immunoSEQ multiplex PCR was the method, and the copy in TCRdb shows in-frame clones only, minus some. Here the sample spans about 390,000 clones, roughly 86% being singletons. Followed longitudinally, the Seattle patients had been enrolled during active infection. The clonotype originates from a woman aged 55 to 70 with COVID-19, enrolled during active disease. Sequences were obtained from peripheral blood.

The CDR3 reads CASSFPSGGDEQFF. CDR3 DNA sequence: TGTGCCAGCAGTTTCCCCTCGGGCGGGGATGAGCAGTTCTTC. V usage is TRBV28 and J usage is TRBJ2-1, with D perhaps matching TRBD2 (6 bases). Deletions cut 3 bases from V and 8 bases from J, with 14 bases between. The CDR3 is made up of 14 amino acids. Germline V gene sequence: CDR1 MDHEN, CDR2 SYDVKM.